Listed below are T cell receptor beta chains from one sample, sequenced in a study of CD8 T cells in ankylosing spondylitis. TCRdb reprocessed the 5' RACE reads via MiXCR and lists one record per CDR3 protein. The data contain about 360,000 distinct CDR3 sequences, 20% to 25% of them singletons. Sequencing was performed on blood, either unsorted or a sorted T cell fraction (not recorded which). Every receptor here comes from a male donor with ankylosing spondylitis or in good health (not recorded which). Both conserved end residues are part of each CDR3. D genes are given only for firm matches. Some rows mark clone size as missing; the rest say once, few, many or name a class of expanded clone.

V gene: TRBV20-1; J gene: TRBJ1-1; clone size: few; D gene: .; CDR3 protein: CSARRVPLNTEAFF; CDR3 DNA: TGCAGTGCTAGAAGGGTCCCGCTGAACACTGAAGCTTTCTTT
V gene: TRBV28; J gene: TRBJ2-7; clone size: .; D gene: TRBD1; CDR3 protein: CASSLGDREIDEQYF; CDR3 DNA: TGTGCCAGCAGTTTAGGAGACAGGGAAATCGACGAGCAGTACTTC
V gene: TRBV2; J gene: TRBJ2-5; clone size: few; D gene: .; CDR3 protein: CASSGMDVSAQYF; CDR3 DNA: TGTGCCAGCAGTGGGATGGACGTTAGCGCCCAGTACTTC
V gene: TRBV6-1; J gene: TRBJ2-1; clone size: few; D gene: TRBD2; CDR3 protein: CASSDAGTSGGYRDEQFF; CDR3 DNA: TGTGCCAGCAGTGACGCCGGGACTAGCGGGGGATACAGGGATGAGCAGTTCTTC
V gene: TRBV9; J gene: TRBJ2-5; clone size: few; D gene: .; CDR3 protein: CASSSRVSGETQYF; CDR3 DNA: TGTGCCAGCAGCTCCCGGGTCTCGGGGGAGACCCAGTACTTC
V gene: TRBV6-1; J gene: TRBJ2-1; clone size: many; D gene: TRBD2; CDR3 protein: CASTQVGGGVHEQFF; CDR3 DNA: TGTGCCAGCACTCAAGTGGGGGGGGGAGTACATGAGCAGTTCTTC
V gene: TRBV9; J gene: TRBJ2-7; clone size: .; D gene: TRBD2; CDR3 protein: CASSVGASGSYEQYF; CDR3 DNA: TGTGCCAGCAGCGTAGGGGCTAGCGGATCCTACGAGCAGTACTTC
V gene: TRBV4-2; J gene: TRBJ2-7; clone size: few; D gene: TRBD2; CDR3 protein: CASSQEEGGGDDEQYF; CDR3 DNA: TGTGCCAGCAGCCAAGAAGAAGGCGGGGGGGATGACGAGCAGTACTTC
V gene: TRBV15; J gene: TRBJ2-4; clone size: .; D gene: .; CDR3 protein: CAISRGPGVKNIQYF; CDR3 DNA: TGTGCCATTTCCAGGGGTCCTGGAGTCAAAAACATTCAGTACTTC
V gene: TRBV12-3/TRBV12-4; J gene: TRBJ2-7; clone size: .; D gene: TRBD2; CDR3 protein: CASSTPLAGRAYEQYF; CDR3 DNA: TGTGCCAGCAGCACCCCTCTAGCGGGGAGAGCCTACGAGCAGTACTTC
V gene: TRBV29-1; J gene: TRBJ2-1; clone size: few; D gene: TRBD2; CDR3 protein: CSGGGGTYNEQFF; CDR3 DNA: TGCAGCGGCGGGGGGGGCACCTACAATGAGCAGTTCTTC
V gene: TRBV27; J gene: TRBJ2-3; clone size: few; D gene: .; CDR3 protein: CASSLFRDVSTDTQYF; CDR3 DNA: TGTGCCAGCAGTTTATTTCGGGACGTAAGCACAGATACGCAGTATTTT
V gene: TRBV7-6; J gene: TRBJ2-1; clone size: .; D gene: TRBD2; CDR3 protein: CASSSSGGSPAGVEQFF; CDR3 DNA: TGTGCCAGCAGCTCTAGCGGGGGGTCCCCGGCAGGGGTTGAGCAGTTCTTC
V gene: TRBV27; J gene: TRBJ2-7; clone size: .; D gene: TRBD1; CDR3 protein: CATGTGLSYEQYF; CDR3 DNA: TGTGCGACAGGGACAGGGCTCTCCTACGAGCAGTACTTC
V gene: TRBV9; J gene: TRBJ2-3; clone size: few; D gene: .; CDR3 protein: CASTQGGDTDTQYF; CDR3 DNA: TGTGCCAGCACGCAGGGGGGGGACACAGATACGCAGTATTTT
V gene: TRBV4-1; J gene: TRBJ2-2; clone size: few; D gene: TRBD2; CDR3 protein: CASSRGREERDGELFF; CDR3 DNA: TGCGCCAGCAGCCGTGGGCGGGAGGAGAGGGACGGGGAGCTGTTTTTT
V gene: TRBV20-1; J gene: TRBJ2-7; clone size: many; D gene: .; CDR3 protein: CSASTGWSYEQYF; CDR3 DNA: TGCAGTGCTAGTACAGGGTGGTCCTACGAGCAGTACTTC
V gene: TRBV28; J gene: TRBJ2-3; clone size: .; D gene: .; CDR3 protein: CASDRGNTQYF; CDR3 DNA: TGTGCCAGCGACCGGGGGAATACGCAGTATTTT
V gene: TRBV12-3/TRBV12-4; J gene: TRBJ2-1; clone size: .; D gene: TRBD2; CDR3 protein: CASSFVAGTTDF; CDR3 DNA: TGTGCCAGCAGTTTCGTAGCCGGGACTACAGACTTC
V gene: TRBV7-8; J gene: TRBJ2-2; clone size: .; D gene: .; CDR3 protein: CASSLVPGWRAGELFF; CDR3 DNA: TGTGCCAGCAGCCTAGTCCCAGGGTGGCGGGCCGGGGAGCTGTTTTTT